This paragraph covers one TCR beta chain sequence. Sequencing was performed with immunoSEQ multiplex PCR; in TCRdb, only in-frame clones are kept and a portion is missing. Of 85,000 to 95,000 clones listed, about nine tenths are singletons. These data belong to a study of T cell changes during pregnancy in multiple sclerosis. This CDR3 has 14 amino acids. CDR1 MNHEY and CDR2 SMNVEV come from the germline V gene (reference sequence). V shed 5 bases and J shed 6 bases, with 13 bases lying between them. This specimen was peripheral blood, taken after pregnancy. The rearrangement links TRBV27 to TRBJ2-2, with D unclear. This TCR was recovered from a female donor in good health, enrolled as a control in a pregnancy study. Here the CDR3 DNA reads TGTGCCAGCAGTACCCTTTTAGGAGCCGGGGAGCTGTTTTTT. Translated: CASSTLLGAGELFF.